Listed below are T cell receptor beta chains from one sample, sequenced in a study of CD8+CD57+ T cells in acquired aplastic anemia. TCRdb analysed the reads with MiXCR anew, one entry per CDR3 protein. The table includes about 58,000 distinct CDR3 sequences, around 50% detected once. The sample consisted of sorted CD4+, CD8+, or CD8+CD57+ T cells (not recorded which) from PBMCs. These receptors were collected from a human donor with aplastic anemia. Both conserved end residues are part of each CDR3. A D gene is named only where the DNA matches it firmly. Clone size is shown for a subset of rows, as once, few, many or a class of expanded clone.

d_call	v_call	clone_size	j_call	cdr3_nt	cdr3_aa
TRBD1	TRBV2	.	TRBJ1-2	TGTGCCAGCAGTGAACGGGACAGGGGGCGTGTGGTTGGCTACACCTTC	CASSERDRGRVVGYTF
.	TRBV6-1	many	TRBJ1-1	TGTGCCAGCAGTGAACTAGGACAGCGGTATGAAGCTTTCTTT	CASSELGQRYEAFF
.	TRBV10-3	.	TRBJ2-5	TGTGCCATCAGTGAGTCGGTGACGAGCAGAGAGACCCAGTACTTC	CAISESVTSRETQYF
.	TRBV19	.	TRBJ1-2	TGTGCCAGTAGCCCTACACCGAACTATGGCTACACCTTC	CASSPTPNYGYTF
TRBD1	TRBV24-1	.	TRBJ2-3	TGTGCCACCGGCGACAGGGGTAAAAACACAGATACGCAGTATTTT	CATGDRGKNTDTQYF
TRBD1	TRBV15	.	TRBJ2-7	TGTGCCACCAGCCCGGGACAGGGGGGCGAGCAGTACTTC	CATSPGQGGEQYF
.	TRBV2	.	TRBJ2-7	TGTGCCAGCAGTGAGGGGTCGGCGAAGTCCTACGAGCAGTACTTC	CASSEGSAKSYEQYF
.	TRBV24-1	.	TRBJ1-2	TGTGCCACCAGTGATTTGACGGGGCCTGGCAGTGGCTACACCTTC	CATSDLTGPGSGYTF
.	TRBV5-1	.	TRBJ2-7	TGCGCCAGCAGCGTAGCGGACCGGGCCACCTACGAGCAGTACTTC	CASSVADRATYEQYF
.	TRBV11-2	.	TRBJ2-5	TGTGCCAGCAGCTCAGACCTGACAGAAGAGACCCAGTACTTC	CASSSDLTEETQYF
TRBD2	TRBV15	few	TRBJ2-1	TGTGCCACCAGCATTATACTAGCGGGGGGTAGGAATGAGCAGTTCTTC	CATSIILAGGRNEQFF
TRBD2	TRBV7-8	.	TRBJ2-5	TGTGCCAGCAGCTTCAGCATAGCGGGGGCCAAAGAGACCCAGTACTTC	CASSFSIAGAKETQYF
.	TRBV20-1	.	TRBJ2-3	TGCAGTGCTAGCGCGCCAGATACGCAGTATTTT	CSASAPDTQYF
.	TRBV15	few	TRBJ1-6	TGTGCCACCAGCAGAGTCGGATCTGGGTTGACTTCACCCCTCCACTTT	CATSRVGSGLTSPLHF
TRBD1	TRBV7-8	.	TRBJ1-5	TGTGCCAGCAGCGGAACCGGGACAGGGAATCAGCCCCAGCATTTT	CASSGTGTGNQPQHF